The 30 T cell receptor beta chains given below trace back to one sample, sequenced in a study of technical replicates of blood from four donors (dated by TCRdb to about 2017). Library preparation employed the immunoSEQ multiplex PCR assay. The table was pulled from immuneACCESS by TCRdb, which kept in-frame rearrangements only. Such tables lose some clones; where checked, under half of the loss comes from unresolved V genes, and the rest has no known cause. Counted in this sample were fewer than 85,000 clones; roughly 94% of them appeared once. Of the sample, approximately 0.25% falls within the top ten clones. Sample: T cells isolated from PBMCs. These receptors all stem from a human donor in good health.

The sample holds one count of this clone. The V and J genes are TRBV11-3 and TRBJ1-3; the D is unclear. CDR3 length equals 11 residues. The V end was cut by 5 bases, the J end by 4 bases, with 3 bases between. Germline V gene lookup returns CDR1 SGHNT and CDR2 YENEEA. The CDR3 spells CASSPGNTIYF. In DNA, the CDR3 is TGTGCCAGCAGCCCAGGAAACACCATATATTTT.

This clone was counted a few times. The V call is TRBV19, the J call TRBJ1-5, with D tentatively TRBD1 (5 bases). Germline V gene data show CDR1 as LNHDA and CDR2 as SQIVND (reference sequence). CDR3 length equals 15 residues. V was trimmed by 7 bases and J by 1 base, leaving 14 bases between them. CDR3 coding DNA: TGTGCCAGTATTCAGGGAATCGGGAGCAATCAGCCCCAGCATTTT. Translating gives CASIQGIGSNQPQHF.

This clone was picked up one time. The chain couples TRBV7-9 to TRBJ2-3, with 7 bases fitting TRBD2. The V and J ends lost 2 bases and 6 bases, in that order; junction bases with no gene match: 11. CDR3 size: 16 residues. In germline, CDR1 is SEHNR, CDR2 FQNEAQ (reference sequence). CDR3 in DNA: TGTGCCAGCAGCTTAAAGCGGCTAGCGGTCTGGGATACGCAGTATTTT. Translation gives CASSLKRLAVWDTQYF.

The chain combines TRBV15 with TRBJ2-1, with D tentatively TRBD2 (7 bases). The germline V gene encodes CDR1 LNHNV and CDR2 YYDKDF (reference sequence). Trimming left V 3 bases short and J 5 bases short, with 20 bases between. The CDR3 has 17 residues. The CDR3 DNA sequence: TGTGCCACCAGCAGCCCCGGAACGGGGGGCATTAACAATGAGCAGTTCTTC. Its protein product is CATSSPGTGGINNEQFF.

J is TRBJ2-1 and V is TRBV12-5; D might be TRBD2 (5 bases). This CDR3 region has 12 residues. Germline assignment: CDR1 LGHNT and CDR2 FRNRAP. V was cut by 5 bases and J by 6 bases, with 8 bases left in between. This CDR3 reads CASGLGINEQFF. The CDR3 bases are TGTGCTAGTGGTCTCGGGATCAATGAGCAGTTCTTC.

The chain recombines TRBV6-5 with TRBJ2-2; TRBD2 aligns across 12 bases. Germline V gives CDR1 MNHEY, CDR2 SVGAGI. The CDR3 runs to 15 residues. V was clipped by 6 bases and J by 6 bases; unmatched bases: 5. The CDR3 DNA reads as TGTGCCAGCAGCCTAGCGGGAGGGCCCGCCGGGGAGCTGTTTTTT. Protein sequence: CASSLAGGPAGELFF.

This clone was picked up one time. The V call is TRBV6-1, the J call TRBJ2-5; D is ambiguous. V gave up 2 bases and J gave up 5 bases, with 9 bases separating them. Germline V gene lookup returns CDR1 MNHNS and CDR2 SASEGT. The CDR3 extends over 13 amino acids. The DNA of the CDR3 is TGTGCCAGCAGTGAACCCTTTTTTGAGACCCAGTACTTC. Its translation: CASSEPFFETQYF.

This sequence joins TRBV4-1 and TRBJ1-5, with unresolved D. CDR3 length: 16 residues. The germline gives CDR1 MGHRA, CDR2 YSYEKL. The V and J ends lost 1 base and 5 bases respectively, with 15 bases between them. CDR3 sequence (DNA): TGCGCCAGCAGCCAAGTTAGGTCGGGGTTCCATCAGCCCCAGCATTTT. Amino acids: CASSQVRSGFHQPQHF.

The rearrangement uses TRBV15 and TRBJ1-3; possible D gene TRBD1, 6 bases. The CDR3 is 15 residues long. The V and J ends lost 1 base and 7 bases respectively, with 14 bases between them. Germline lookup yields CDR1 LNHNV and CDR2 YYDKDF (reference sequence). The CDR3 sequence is CATSRGGGAGNTIYF. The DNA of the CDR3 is TGTGCCACCAGCAGAGGTGGGGGGGCGGGGAACACCATATATTTT.

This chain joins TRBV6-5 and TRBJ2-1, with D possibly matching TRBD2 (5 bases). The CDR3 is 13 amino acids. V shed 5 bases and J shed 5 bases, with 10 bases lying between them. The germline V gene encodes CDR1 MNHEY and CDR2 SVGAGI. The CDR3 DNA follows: TGTGCCAGCAGTGTCGGACTCAACAATGAGCAGTTCTTC. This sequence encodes CASSVGLNNEQFF.

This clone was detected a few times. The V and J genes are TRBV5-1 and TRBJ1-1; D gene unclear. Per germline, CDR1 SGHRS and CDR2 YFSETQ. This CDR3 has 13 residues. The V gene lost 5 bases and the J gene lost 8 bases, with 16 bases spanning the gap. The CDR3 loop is CASSFNRDREAFF. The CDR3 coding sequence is TGCGCCAGCAGTTTCAACCGGGATAGAGAAGCTTTCTTT.

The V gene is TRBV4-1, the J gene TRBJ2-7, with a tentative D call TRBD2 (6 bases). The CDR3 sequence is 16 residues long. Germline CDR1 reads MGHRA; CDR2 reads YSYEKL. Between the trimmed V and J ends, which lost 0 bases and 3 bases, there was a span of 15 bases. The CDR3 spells CASSQDRGRRGYEQYF. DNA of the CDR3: TGCGCCAGCAGCCAAGATCGGGGGAGACGAGGCTACGAGCAGTACTTC.

CDR3 bases: TGTGCCAGTTCCGGGACTTTAGGAGATACGCAGTATTTT. Translated, it gives CASSGTLGDTQYF. The rearrangement links TRBV7-9 to TRBJ2-3, with a tentative D call TRBD2 (6 bases). The CDR3 covers 13 residues. CDR1 is SEHNR, CDR2 FQNEAQ, per germline (reference sequence). The V end was cut by 9 bases, the J end by 5 bases, with 15 bases between. The variable domain in full, completed from reference TRBV7-9 and TRBJ2-3, reads DTGVSQNPRHKITKRGQNVTFRCDPISEHNRLYWYRQTLGQGPEFLTYFQNEAQLEKSRLLSDRFSAERPKGSFSTLEIQRTEQGDSAMYLCASSGTLGDTQYFGPGTRLTVL.

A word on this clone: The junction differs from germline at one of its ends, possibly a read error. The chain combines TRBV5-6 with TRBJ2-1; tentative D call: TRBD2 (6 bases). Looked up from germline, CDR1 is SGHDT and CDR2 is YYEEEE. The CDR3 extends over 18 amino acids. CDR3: CASNLVGVLGLGNNEQFF. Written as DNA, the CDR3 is TGTGCCAGCAACTTGGTTGGGGTCTTGGGACTTGGCAACAATGAGCAGTTCTTC.

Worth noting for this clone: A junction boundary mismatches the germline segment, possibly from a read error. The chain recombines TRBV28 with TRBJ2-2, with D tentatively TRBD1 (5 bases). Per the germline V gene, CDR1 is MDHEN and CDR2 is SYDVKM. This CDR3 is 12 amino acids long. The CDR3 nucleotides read TGTGCCAGCAGTTTACTGGCAGGGCGAGCCCTTTTT. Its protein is CASSLLAGRALF.

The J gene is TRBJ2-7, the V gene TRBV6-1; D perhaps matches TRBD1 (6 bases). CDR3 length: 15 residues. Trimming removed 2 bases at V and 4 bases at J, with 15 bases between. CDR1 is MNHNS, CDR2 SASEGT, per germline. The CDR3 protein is CASSELDSEAYEQYF. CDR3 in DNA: TGTGCCAGCAGTGAACTGGACAGCGAAGCGTACGAGCAGTACTTC.

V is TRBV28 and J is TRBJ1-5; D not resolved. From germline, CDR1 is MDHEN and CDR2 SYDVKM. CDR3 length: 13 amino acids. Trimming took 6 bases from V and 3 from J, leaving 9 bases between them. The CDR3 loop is CASRRGDNQPQHF. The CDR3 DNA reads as TGTGCCAGCAGACGTGGAGACAATCAGCCCCAGCATTTT.

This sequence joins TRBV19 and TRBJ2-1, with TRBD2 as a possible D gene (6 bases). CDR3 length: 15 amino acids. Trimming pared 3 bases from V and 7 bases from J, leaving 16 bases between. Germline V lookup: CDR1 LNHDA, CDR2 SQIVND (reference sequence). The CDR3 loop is CASSIWPGEGNEQFF. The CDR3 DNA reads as TGTGCCAGTAGTATCTGGCCGGGAGAGGGAAATGAGCAGTTCTTC.

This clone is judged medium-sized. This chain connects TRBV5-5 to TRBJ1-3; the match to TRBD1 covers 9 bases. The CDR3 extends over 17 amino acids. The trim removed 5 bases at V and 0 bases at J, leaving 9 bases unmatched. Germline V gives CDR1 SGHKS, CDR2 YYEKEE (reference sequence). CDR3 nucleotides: TGTGCCAGCAGACGATCCCCGGGACAGGGCTCTGGAAACACCATATATTTT. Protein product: CASRRSPGQGSGNTIYF.

The CDR3, as DNA: TGCGCCAGCAGCTTGGCCGGGATAGCGGGAGGGCCTGGCGAGCAGTACTTC. This codes for CASSLAGIAGGPGEQYF. V and J are TRBV5-1 and TRBJ2-7; TRBD2 agrees at 11 bases. Germline V CDR1 and CDR2: SGHRS, YFSETQ. V gave up 0 bases and J gave up 6 bases; unmatched junction bases: 11. CDR3 length: 17 residues.

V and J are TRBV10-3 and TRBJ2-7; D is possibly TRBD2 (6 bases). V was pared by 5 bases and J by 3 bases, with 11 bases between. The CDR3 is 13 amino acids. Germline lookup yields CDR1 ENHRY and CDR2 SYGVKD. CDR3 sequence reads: CAISSTGDYEQYF. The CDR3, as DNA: TGTGCCATCAGTTCAACGGGGGACTACGAGCAGTACTTC.

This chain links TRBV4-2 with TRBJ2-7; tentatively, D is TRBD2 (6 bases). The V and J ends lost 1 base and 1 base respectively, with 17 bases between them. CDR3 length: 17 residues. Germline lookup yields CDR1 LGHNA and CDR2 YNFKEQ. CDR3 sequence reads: CASSQGARLGRSYEQYF. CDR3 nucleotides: TGTGCCAGCAGCCAAGGAGCCCGGTTGGGGAGGTCCTACGAGCAGTACTTC.

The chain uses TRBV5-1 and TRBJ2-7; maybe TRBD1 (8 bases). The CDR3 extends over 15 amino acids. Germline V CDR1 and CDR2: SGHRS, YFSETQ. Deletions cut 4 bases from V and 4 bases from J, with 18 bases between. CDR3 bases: TGCGCCAGCAGCCCGAGCTTACAGGGGGGGTACGAGCAGTACTTC. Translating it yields CASSPSLQGGYEQYF.

The chain's CDR3 is CAWVFGTGGWNTEAFF. The CDR3 bases are TGTGCCTGGGTTTTCGGGACAGGGGGTTGGAACACTGAAGCTTTCTTT. V usage is TRBV30 and J usage is TRBJ1-1; 11 nucleotides line up with TRBD1. The germline V gene has CDR1 GTSNPN and CDR2 SVGIG (reference sequence). Trimming took 5 bases from V and 1 from J; bases not matched to a gene: 9. The CDR3 extends over 16 amino acids.

This chain's CDR3 is CASSVEPYGYTF. The CDR3 DNA follows: TGTGCCAGCAGTGTCGAGCCCTATGGCTACACCTTC. The gene calls are TRBV25-1 and TRBJ1-2; D gene unclear. In germline, CDR1 is MGHDK, CDR2 SYGVNS. The CDR3 contains 12 residues. V lost 4 bases and J lost 4, with 7 bases in between.

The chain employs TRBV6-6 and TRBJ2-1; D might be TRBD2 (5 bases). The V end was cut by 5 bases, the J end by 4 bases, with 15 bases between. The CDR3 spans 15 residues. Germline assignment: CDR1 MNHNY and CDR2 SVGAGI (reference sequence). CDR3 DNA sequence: TGTGCCAGCAGTGAGTTGGGAGCCCGATACAATGAGCAGTTCTTC. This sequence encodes CASSELGARYNEQFF.

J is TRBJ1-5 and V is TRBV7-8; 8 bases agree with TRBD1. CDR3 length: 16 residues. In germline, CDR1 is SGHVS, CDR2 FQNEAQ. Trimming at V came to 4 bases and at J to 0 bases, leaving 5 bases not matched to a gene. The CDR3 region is CASSSGTGYSNQPQHF. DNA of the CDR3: TGTGCCAGCAGCTCCGGGACAGGATATAGCAATCAGCCCCAGCATTTT.

The CDR3 reads CASSLVPSSTDTQYF. In nucleotides, the CDR3 is TGTGCCAGCAGCTTAGTCCCTAGCAGCACAGATACGCAGTATTTT. The chain carries TRBV7-9 and TRBJ2-3; the D gene is possibly TRBD2 (5 bases). The germline V and J ends were trimmed by 1 base and 0 bases, with 8 bases remaining between them. CDR1 is SEHNR and CDR2 is FQNEAQ in the germline V gene (reference sequence). There are 15 residues in the CDR3.

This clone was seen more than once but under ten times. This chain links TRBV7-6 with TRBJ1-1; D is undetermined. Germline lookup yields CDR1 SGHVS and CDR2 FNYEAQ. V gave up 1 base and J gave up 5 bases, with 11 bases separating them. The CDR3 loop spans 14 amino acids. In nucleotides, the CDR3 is TGTGCCAGCAGCTTAGAGCGAGCGAGTACTGAAGCTTTCTTT. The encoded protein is CASSLERASTEAFF.

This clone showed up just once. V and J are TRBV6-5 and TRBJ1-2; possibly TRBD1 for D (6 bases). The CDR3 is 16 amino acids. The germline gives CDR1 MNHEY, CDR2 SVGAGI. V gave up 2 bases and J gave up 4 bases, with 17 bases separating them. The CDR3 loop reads CASSYQTGINGYGYTF. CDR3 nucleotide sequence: TGTGCCAGCAGTTACCAAACAGGGATCAATGGCTATGGCTACACCTTC.